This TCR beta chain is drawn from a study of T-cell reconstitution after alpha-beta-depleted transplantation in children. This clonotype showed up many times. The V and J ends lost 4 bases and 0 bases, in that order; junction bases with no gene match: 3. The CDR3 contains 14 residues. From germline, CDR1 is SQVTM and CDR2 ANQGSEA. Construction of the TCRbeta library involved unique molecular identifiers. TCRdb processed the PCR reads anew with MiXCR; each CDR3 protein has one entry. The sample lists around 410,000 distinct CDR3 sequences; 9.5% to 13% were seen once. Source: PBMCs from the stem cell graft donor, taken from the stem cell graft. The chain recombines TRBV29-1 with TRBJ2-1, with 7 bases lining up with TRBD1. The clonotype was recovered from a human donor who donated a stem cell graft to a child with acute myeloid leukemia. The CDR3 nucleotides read TGCAGCGTTGGTTCAGGGGGCTCCTACAATGAGCAGTTCTTC. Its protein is CSVGSGGSYNEQFF.